This T cell receptor (beta chain) was found in a study of cytomegalovirus exposure and HLA in healthy donors (dated by TCRdb to about 2017). For the study in its entirety: According to an earlier analysis of several hundred of the donors, about 179 million T cells yielded some 110 million unique TCR beta sequences and 250 to 350 Gb of sequence data. An earlier analysis of 587 of the donors applied high-throughput TCR beta sequencing to assess whether each TCR beta V gene segment acted as functional or pseudogenic. In a later genetic analysis, genome-wide SNP genotypes for about three fifths of the roughly 670 donors were used, and that subset was treated as a discovery cohort. Along with the roughly 610-subject first cohort, a separate validation cohort of over 90 different subjects was used. On average, over 200,000 unique TCR beta nucleotide sequences were sequenced per donor among 398 genotyped donors of the cohort, with approximately 18% of those sequences being non-productive. The number of typed donors differed by locus: about 629-630 for A, B, C, DRB1 and DQB1; 500 to 550 for DQA1; fewer than 610 for DPA1; and 450 to 480 for DPB1. A later analysis re-examined previously published TCR beta repertoires from just over 650 donors and added high-resolution HLA genotyping to investigate patterns of TCR occurrence. Four or five DR-DQ haplotypes were handled as single units for association and clustering, since linkage in the cohort was strong. Donor age, sex, ethnicity and CMV serostatus were compiled together with the repertoire data. The later analysis used no new phenotypic data to find candidate immune exposures, relying instead on TCR beta sequences and their occurrence across donors. All discovery cohort repertoires had been generated on a single sequencing platform. Of the roughly 400 genotyped donors, 81% fell in the genetic ancestry cluster associated with self-reported Caucasian donors. The study profiled the T cell repertoires of 500 to 800 subjects by immunosequencing and related them to cytomegalovirus serostatus. To predict cytomegalovirus infection status, the study brought together high-throughput TCR immunosequencing, statistical association of individual TCRs with disease status, and machine learning. Both class I and class II loci were covered by HLA typing, at four-digit resolution. The study aimed to test whether signatures of past pathogen exposure could be identified by cataloging public T cell receptors. An early release covering over 500 HLA-typed donors comprised about 320 gigabases of sequencing data and 85 million to 100 million unique TCR sequences.

Reading the germline V gene gives CDR1 MNHNS and CDR2 SASEGT. Reading from cysteine to phenylalanine, the CDR3 counts 15 amino acids. The retained sequence is limited to the CDR3, 45 bases, with the frame set at the first base. The cohort consisted of 600 or so healthy bone marrow donors. At the time of sampling, every cohort member was nominally healthy, though immune exposures that went unrecorded were likely present. The donor tested CMV seropositive, placing the donor among the roughly 300 seropositive members of the cohort. A peripheral blood sample was collected from each donor, and TCR beta sequencing was performed on peripheral blood mononuclear cells. The Qiagen DNeasy Blood Extraction Kit was used to extract genomic DNA from the blood cell samples. As to this clone: Its antigen specificity is not known. One end of the junction varies from germline; a read error may be responsible.

Preparation of the library involved the immunoSEQ multiplex PCR assay. For the multiplex PCR, a mixture combining 60 forward primers for TCR Vbeta segments and 13 reverse primers for TCR Jbeta segments was used. The CDR3 region of rearranged TCR beta genes was amplified from genomic DNA with a multiplex PCR assay. Amplified TCR beta libraries were sequenced as 87-base-pair reads on the Illumina HiSeq System. The authors' pipeline ran thus. In a later analysis, tens of millions of unique TCR beta chains were counted across the 690 or so repertoires, and roughly 9.9 million of these chains were shared by at least two donors. Raw reads were error-corrected and collapsed into unique sequences with a nearest-neighbor algorithm that merged closely related sequences to remove PCR and sequencing errors. CDR3 sequences were aligned to IMGT reference sequences to assign V, D and J gene segments. For a sequence to be retained, a match of at least six nucleotides was required to both a V gene segment and a J gene segment. Rearrangements were classified as productive when the CDR3 lacked stop codons and remained in frame with V and J, and all other rearrangements were classified as non-productive. CDR3 was defined by IMGT convention, running from the second conserved V-encoded cysteine to the conserved J-encoded phenylalanine. The earlier analysis of about 590 of the donors excluded sequences that lacked an unambiguous match to a single V gene segment. An earlier analysis of several hundred of the donors called V segments functional above 56.7% productive rearrangements and segregating when the between-donor standard deviation exceeded 5%. A statistical classification framework was built for diagnosing cytomegalovirus status from the catalog of TCR beta chain sequences. In a later analysis, TCR nucleotide sequences were compared against IMGT/GENE-DB human TR gene sequences so that V and J genes could be assigned. A later analysis assigned CDR3 sequences and most-parsimonious VDJ recombination scenarios with the TCRdist pipeline. In a later analysis, each TCR beta chain was defined by its CDR3 amino acid sequence together with its V-gene family, and reads lacking a unique V-gene family were excluded. In a later analysis, around 650 highly shared, low-generation-probability nucleotide sequences were removed to address suspected cross-contamination and a sequencing artifact. A later analysis calculated a clonal expansion index for each public chain from normalized within-repertoire ranks of inferred template counts. In a later analysis, generation probabilities were computed using a VDJ recombination model fitted to out-of-frame rearrangements, and the results were checked against IGoR. Hypergeometric tests were used in a later analysis to score TCR-TCR, TCR-HLA and TCR-CMV co-occurrence, with a repertoire-size bias correction applied to the TCR pairs. A later analysis estimated false discovery rates by permuting HLA or CMV assignments 20 times. A later analysis grouped co-occurring TCRs with DBSCAN, adding TCRdist sequence similarity when clustering within HLA-allele-positive subsets. For co-occurrence clustering, repertoires with fewer than 30,000 or more than 120,000 public chains were excluded, along with a handful of repertoires with anomalous nucleotide sharing. TCRdb mirrors the immuneACCESS table, restricted to in-frame sequences. Some clones are absent from its copies; in checked studies, under half trace to an unresolved V gene, and the reason for the others is unknown. V, J and clone size were drawn from that table, and D and trimming were deduced from the DNA. The sample table holds some 65,000 clones, of which around 73% were seen once. The ten largest clonotypes hold roughly 3.1% of the sample.

General study outcomes and caveats: A cluster of highly shared sequence variants was judged likely to represent a technical artifact of the sequencing pipeline. A few of the identified cytomegalovirus-associated TCR beta chains were confirmed in vitro to be specific for cytomegalovirus antigens. In an earlier analysis of about 600 of the donors, most TCR beta V segments appeared in productive rearrangements about 87% or about 30% of the time, broadly matching IMGT annotations. Because some donors lacked HLA typing at each locus, the association tests relied only on the typed subset. Roughly uniform sequencing depth across donors was assumed in presence/absence analyses, although this assumption may not hold. When HLA alleles, especially DR and DQ, strongly co-occurred, attributing TCR associations to individual alleles was difficult. A further reported finding was that TCR beta sequences accurately predicted the HLA-A and HLA-B alleles for most subjects in the first cohort. It was suggested by the authors that the approach could potentially be generalized to other disease states and immunological phenotypes. Cytomegalovirus status was reported to be diagnosed by the classifier with high specificity and sensitivity in both the original and validation cohorts. An association between a missense DCLRE1C variant and V-gene and J-gene trimming of TCR beta chains was found in a later genetic analysis and replicated in an independent cohort. According to a later genetic analysis, donors in an Asian-associated ancestry cluster had fewer N-insertions in productive TCRs than the approximately 630-donor mean. A later analysis reported that several top co-occurrence clusters appeared linked to parvovirus B19, influenza, CMV and Epstein-Barr virus. Linkage disequilibrium might explain the correlated functional status among segregating V segments, but an unknown experimental factor could not be ruled out. A later analysis found that TCR association rates varied across HLA loci, with DRB1 alleles showing the most associated TCRs and HLA-C alleles the fewest. In a later analysis, HLA-associated TCR beta chains were found to be more clonally expanded and to have lower generation probabilities than equally common non-associated chains. Most TCR sequences were seen in very few donors, while some public TCRs were found in many individuals. CMV serostatus was the only immune exposure information available for the cohort. The 87-base-pair reads could not distinguish some IMGT-functional V segments, including TRBV6-2 and TRBV6-3, so those segments were excluded. Because counts were too low, seventeen rarely observed V segments, including chromosome 9 orphons, were excluded from the earlier analysis of 500 to 700 of the donors. In a later analysis, most CMV-associated TCR beta chains were found to appear HLA-restricted, with HLA associations seemingly driven largely by CMV exposure. In the study, around 150 TCR beta chains were listed as associated with cytomegalovirus. A later analysis associated about 16,000 TCR beta sequences with specific HLA alleles at a false discovery rate of 0.05. In this cohort, only TCR beta chains were sequenced, and detectable features were limited by the absence of alpha or paired-chain data.

This clonotype originated in a girl under 18 in good health and CMV-seropositive. The rearrangement joined TRBV6-1 to TRBJ1-4; the junction holds 10 bases that match TRBD1. The sequenced sample consisted of PBMCs. Here is the DNA: TGTGCCAGCAGAGAAGCGCAGACAGGGGGCTATTGGCTGTTTTTT. This yields the protein CASREAQTGGYWLFF.